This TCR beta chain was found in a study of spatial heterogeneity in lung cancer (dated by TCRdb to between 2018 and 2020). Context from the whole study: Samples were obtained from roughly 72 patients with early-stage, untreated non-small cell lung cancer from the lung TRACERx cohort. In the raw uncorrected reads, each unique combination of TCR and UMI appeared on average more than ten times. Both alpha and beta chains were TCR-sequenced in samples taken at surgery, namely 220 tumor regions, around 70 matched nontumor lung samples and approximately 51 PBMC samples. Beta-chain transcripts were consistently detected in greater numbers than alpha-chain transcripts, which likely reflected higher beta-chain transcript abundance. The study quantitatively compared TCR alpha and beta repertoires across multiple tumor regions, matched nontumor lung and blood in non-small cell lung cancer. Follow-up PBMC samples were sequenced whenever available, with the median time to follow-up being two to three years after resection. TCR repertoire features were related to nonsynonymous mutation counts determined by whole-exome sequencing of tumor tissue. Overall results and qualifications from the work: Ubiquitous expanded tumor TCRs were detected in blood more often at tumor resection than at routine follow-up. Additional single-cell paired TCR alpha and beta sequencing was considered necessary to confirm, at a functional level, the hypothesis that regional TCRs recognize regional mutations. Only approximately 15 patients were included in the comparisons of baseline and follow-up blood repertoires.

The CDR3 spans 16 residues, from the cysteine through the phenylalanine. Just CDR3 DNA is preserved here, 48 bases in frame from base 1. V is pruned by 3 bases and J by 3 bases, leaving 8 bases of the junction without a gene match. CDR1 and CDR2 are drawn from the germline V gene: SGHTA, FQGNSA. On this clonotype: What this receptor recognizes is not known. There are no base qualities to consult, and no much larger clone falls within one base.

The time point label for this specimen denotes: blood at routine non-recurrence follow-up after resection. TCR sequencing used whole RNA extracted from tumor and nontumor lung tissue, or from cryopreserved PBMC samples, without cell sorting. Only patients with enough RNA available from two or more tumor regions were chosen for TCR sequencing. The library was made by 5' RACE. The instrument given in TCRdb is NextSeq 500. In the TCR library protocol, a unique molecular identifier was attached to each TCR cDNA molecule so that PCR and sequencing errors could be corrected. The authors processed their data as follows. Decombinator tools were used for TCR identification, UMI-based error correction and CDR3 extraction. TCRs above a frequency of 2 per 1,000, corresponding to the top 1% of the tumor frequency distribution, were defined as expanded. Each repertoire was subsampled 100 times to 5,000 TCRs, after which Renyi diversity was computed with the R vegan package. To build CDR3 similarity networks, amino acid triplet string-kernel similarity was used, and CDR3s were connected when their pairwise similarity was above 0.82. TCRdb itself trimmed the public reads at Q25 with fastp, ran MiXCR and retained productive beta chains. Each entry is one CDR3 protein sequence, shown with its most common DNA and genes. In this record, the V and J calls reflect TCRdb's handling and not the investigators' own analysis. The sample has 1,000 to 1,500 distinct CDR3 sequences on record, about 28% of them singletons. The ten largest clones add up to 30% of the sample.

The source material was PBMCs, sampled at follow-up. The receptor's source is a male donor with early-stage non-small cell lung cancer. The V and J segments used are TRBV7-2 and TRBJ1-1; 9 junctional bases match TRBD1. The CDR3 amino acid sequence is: CASSFPWDRVDTEAFF. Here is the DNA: TGTGCCAGCAGCTTCCCTTGGGACAGGGTTGACACTGAAGCTTTCTTT.